This TCR beta chain derives from a study of blood T cell repertoires in COVID-19. Study background: There were acute and convalescent COVID-19 samples, and they came from the United States, Italy and Spain.

Data came from immunoSEQ multiplex PCR; TCRdb stores just in-frame clones and leaves some out. Altogether 49,000 or so clones are present, 70% to 90% being singletons, with the ten largest covering around 30%. The sample consisted of peripheral blood. This receptor was taken from a woman older than 75 with COVID-19, enrolled during active disease.

CDR3 nucleotide sequence: TGTGCCAGCAGCGGAAGGGGATCGGGAGGGCCGGGGAATGAGCAGTTCTTC. Its protein product is CASSGRGSGGPGNEQFF. J is TRBJ2-1 and V is TRBV9, with 8 bases that match TRBD2. The trim removed 3 bases at V and 7 bases at J, leaving 15 bases unmatched. The germline V gene encodes CDR1 SGDLS and CDR2 YYNGEE. The CDR3 runs 17 residues.